Below, 32 T cell receptor beta chains from the same sample are listed, as sequenced in a study of blood T cells in healthy people across ages (dated by TCRdb to 2013 to 2016). The protocol used for the library was 5' RACE. Sequencing relied on an Illumina HiSeq 2500. A second PCR of 7 to 11 cycles was run with a J-beta primer mix and a sample-barcoded 5' primer. In-frame beta chains were kept once TCRdb had trimmed the public reads at Q25 with fastp and called clones with MiXCR. CDR3 protein sequences are deduplicated, and each keeps its most common genes and DNA. For this sample there are fewer than 2,000,000 distinct CDR3 sequences; roughly 32% appear just once. The ten top clones hold approximately 11% of the sample. The specimen was blood. These receptor sequences come from a woman in her thirties in good health.

This clonotype was detected a few times. The chain has TRBV6-2 or TRBV6-3 and TRBJ1-6; D ambiguous. The germline V and J ends were trimmed by 5 bases and 2 bases, with 10 bases remaining between them. CDR3 length: 15 amino acids. CDR1 is MNHEY, CDR2 SVGEGT, per germline. CDR3 protein: CASSASGTYNSPLHF. CDR3 in DNA: TGTGCCAGCAGTGCCTCCGGGACCTATAATTCACCCCTCCACTTT.

This rearrangement joins TRBV6-2 or TRBV6-3 to TRBJ1-5; 8 nucleotides match TRBD1. The CDR3 contains 16 residues. Germline assignment: CDR1 MNHEY and CDR2 SVGEGT. J was trimmed by 3 bases and V by 4 bases; bases with no gene match: 8. CDR3: CASSSQGDLNNQPQHF. CDR3 nucleotide sequence: TGTGCCAGCAGTTCACAGGGGGACCTTAACAATCAGCCCCAGCATTTT.

The chain employs TRBV5-5 and TRBJ1-1, with 7 bases lining up with TRBD1. This CDR3 is built from 14 residues. CDR1 SGHKS and CDR2 YYEKEE come from the germline V gene (reference sequence). Trimming took 1 base from V and 6 from J; bases not matched to a gene: 6. The CDR3 loop reads CASSLTGAGSEAFF. The CDR3 coding sequence is TGTGCCAGCAGCTTGACAGGGGCCGGCTCTGAAGCTTTCTTT.

For this clonotype: The junction shows a germline mismatch at one end, possibly a read error. The V and J genes are TRBV29-1 and TRBJ2-1; 7 bases are a match to TRBD2. The CDR3 sequence is 12 residues long. The V gene's germline CDR1 is SQVTM and CDR2 ANQGSEA. The CDR3 region is CASSRDYDEQFF. DNA for the CDR3: TGCGCTAGCAGCAGGGACTACGATGAGCAGTTCTTC.

The V call is TRBV7-8, the J call TRBJ1-4; D remains unclear. The germline CDR1 and CDR2 sequences are SGHVS and FQNEAQ. The V gene lost 6 bases and the J gene lost 8 bases, with 16 bases spanning the gap. The CDR3 is made up of 14 amino acids. The CDR3 reads CASSADGGREKLFF. The DNA of the CDR3 is TGTGCCAGCAGTGCTGACGGTGGTCGGGAAAAACTGTTTTTT.

The rearrangement uses TRBV10-3 and TRBJ2-6; TRBD2 matches at 11 bases. CDR1 ENHRY and CDR2 SYGVKD come from the germline V gene. With 9 bases clipped from V and 2 bases from J, the junction kept 6 bases outside the gene matches. CDR3 length equals 16 residues. The CDR3 DNA reads TGTGCCATTAGGGGGACTAGCGGCGCTGGGGCCAACGTCCTGACTTTC. Amino acid sequence: CAIRGTSGAGANVLTF.

This rearrangement joins TRBV4-1 to TRBJ1-5; 9 bases map to TRBD1. The CDR3 contains 16 residues. J lost 6 bases, V lost 4 bases, and 10 bases had no gene match. Germline values: CDR1 MGHRA, CDR2 YSYEKL. The CDR3 nucleotides read TGCGCCAGCAGCCCCCGTGAGACAGGGGGAAGTCAGCCCCAGCATTTT. Translated, it gives CASSPRETGGSQPQHF.

This clonotype was picked up a small number of times. The chain couples TRBV11-2 to TRBJ2-3; possible D gene TRBD2, 6 bases. Trimming shortened V by 6 bases and J by 2 bases, and 15 bases separated the two germline ends. The CDR3 spans 15 residues. CDR1 is SGHAT and CDR2 is FQNNGV in the germline V gene. The CDR3 here is CASRKPGLYTDTQYF. The DNA for the CDR3 is TGTGCCAGCAGAAAACCGGGACTGTACACAGATACGCAGTATTTT.

This clonotype was observed a few times. V usage is TRBV7-8 and J usage is TRBJ2-1, with D tentatively TRBD1 or TRBD2 (5 bases each). From germline, CDR1 is SGHVS and CDR2 FQNEAQ. V was clipped by 6 bases and J by 7 bases, with 19 bases between them. The CDR3 extends over 15 amino acids. CDR3 coding DNA: TGTGCCAGCAGTTATACGGAGTTTTGGGGGAATGAGCAGTTCTTC. Translating gives CASSYTEFWGNEQFF.

The gene calls are TRBV5-1 and TRBJ2-3; D is perhaps TRBD1 (6 bases). The CDR3 has 15 residues. The ends were cut back, 4 bases at V and 4 bases at J, with 16 bases in the middle. Germline values: CDR1 SGHRS, CDR2 YFSETQ. CDR3 amino acids: CASSRQGSGADTQYF. Written as DNA, the CDR3 is TGCGCCAGCAGCCGTCAGGGGTCCGGCGCAGATACGCAGTATTTT. The whole variable domain, filled in from reference TRBV5-1 and TRBJ2-3, reads KAGVTQTPRYLIKTRGQQVTLSCSPISGHRSVSWYQQTPGQGLQFLFEYFSETQRNKGNFPGRFSGRQFSNSRSEMNVSTLELGDSALYLCASSRQGSGADTQYFGPGTRLTVL.

The chain couples TRBV7-6 to TRBJ2-3, with D possibly being TRBD2 (5 bases). Germline CDR1 is SGHVS and CDR2 is FNYEAQ. The V end lost 5 bases, the J end lost 1 base, and 19 bases lay between the germline ends. CDR3 length: 17 residues. This CDR3 is CASSPYSSGLGTDTQYF. DNA for the CDR3: TGTGCCAGCAGCCCATACAGCAGTGGACTGGGCACAGATACGCAGTATTTT.

The chain couples TRBV12-3 or TRBV12-4 to TRBJ2-7; 11 nucleotides line up with TRBD2. Trimming cost V 6 bases and J 3 bases; bases outside gene matches: 7. The CDR3 is 15 amino acids. This chain's CDR3 is CASSSGLAAIYEQYF. CDR3 DNA sequence: TGTGCCAGCAGCTCGGGACTAGCGGCCATCTACGAGCAGTACTTC.

This chain joins TRBV29-1 and TRBJ1-2, with D uncertain. The CDR3 length is 11 residues. The V end was cut by 4 bases, the J end by 2 bases, with 5 bases between. Looked up from germline, CDR1 is SQVTM and CDR2 is ANQGSEA. DNA of the CDR3: TGCAGCGTTGGGGTAAACTATGGCTACACCTTC. This sequence encodes CSVGVNYGYTF.

This clonotype appeared a few times. DNA for the CDR3: TGCGCCAGCACCCCCGACAGGGTTGGAAACACTGAAGCTTTCTTT. Protein product: CASTPDRVGNTEAFF. The genes are TRBV5-1 and TRBJ1-1; TRBD1 aligns across 7 bases. Germline loops: CDR1 SGHRS, CDR2 YFSETQ. The V segment lost 6 bases and the J segment 2 bases; nucleotides outside the gene matches: 10. The CDR3 totals 15 residues.

This sequence joins TRBV9 and TRBJ1-1; D gene uncertain. Trimming removed 0 bases at V and 6 bases at J, with 12 bases between. There are 14 residues in the CDR3. Germline CDR1 and CDR2: SGDLS and YYNGEE. CDR3 sequence: CASSVEHGNAEAFF. In nucleotides, the CDR3 is TGTGCCAGCAGCGTAGAACACGGCAACGCTGAAGCTTTCTTT.

This sequence joins TRBV6-1 and TRBJ1-2, with 7 bases lining up with TRBD1. The CDR3 consists of 16 residues. V lost 0 bases, J lost 4 bases, and 8 bases stayed unmatched. CDR1 and CDR2 from the germline V gene are MNHNS and SASEGT. This CDR3 reads CASSEARKGAGYGYTF. The CDR3 nucleotides are TGTGCCAGCAGTGAAGCGAGGAAGGGGGCGGGCTATGGCTACACCTTC.

This chain joins TRBV12-3 or TRBV12-4 and TRBJ1-2, with D tentatively TRBD1 (6 bases). The length of the CDR3 is 12 residues. The V and J ends lost 7 bases and 3 bases respectively, with 9 bases between them. CDR3 sequence (DNA): TGTGCCAGCACTACAGGGTACTATGGCTACACCTTC. Translated, it gives CASTTGYYGYTF.

Note on this clonotype: The junction departs from the called germline gene at one end, perhaps through a read error. The chain recombines TRBV6-1 with TRBJ2-3; 7 bases agree with TRBD2. This CDR3 spans 14 amino acids. Germline assignment: CDR1 MNHNS and CDR2 SASEGT. In DNA, the CDR3 is TGTGCCCGCAGTGAAACGGCGGGAGTGGGTACGCAGTATTTT. As protein: CARSETAGVGTQYF.

Comments on this clonotype: A much larger clonotype is one base distant, so this may be a read error. Because it lacks the conserved phenylalanine or tryptophan at the end, this CDR3 is likely a read error. The J gene is TRBJ2-1, the V gene TRBV29-1; 10 bases fit TRBD1. V dropped 1 base and J dropped 3; count of bases not matched to a gene: 0. The CDR3 sequence is 14 residues long. Per germline, CDR1 SQVTM and CDR2 ANQGSEA. CDR3 in DNA: TGCAGCGTTGAAGGGACAGGGGGCTACAATGAGCAGTTCTTA. This gives the protein CSVEGTGGYNEQFL.

The chain carries TRBV30 and TRBJ1-5; tentative D call: TRBD1 (5 bases). The V gene's germline CDR1 is GTSNPN and CDR2 SVGIG (reference sequence). The CDR3 length is 14 residues. Trimming took off 4 bases at V and 3 bases at J, with 13 bases between the two ends. This chain's CDR3 is CAWNGEGLNQPQHF. The CDR3 DNA sequence: TGTGCCTGGAATGGCGAGGGGCTCAATCAGCCCCAGCATTTT.

The chain uses TRBV15 and TRBJ2-3; no definite D call. Per germline, CDR1 LNHNV and CDR2 YYDKDF (reference sequence). V lost 9 bases and J 3 bases, leaving 10 bases between the germline ends. There are 12 residues in the CDR3. CDR3 amino acids: CATRHETDTQYF. CDR3 in DNA: TGTGCCACGAGACACGAGACAGATACGCAGTATTTT.

The genes are TRBV6-1 and TRBJ2-1, with 8 bases aligning to TRBD2. The germline gives CDR1 MNHNS, CDR2 SASEGT. The CDR3 sequence is 15 residues long. The J segment lost 1 base and the V segment lost 3 bases, leaving 2 bases of the junction unmatched. The CDR3 bases are TGTGCCAGCAGTGACGGGACTAGGTCCTACAATGAGCAGTTCTTC. Translating it yields CASSDGTRSYNEQFF.

This clonotype was found many times. The rearrangement uses TRBV10-3 and TRBJ2-3, with unresolved D. Germline CDR1 ENHRY, CDR2 SYGVKD. The CDR3 consists of 15 residues. The V and J ends lost 3 bases and 5 bases respectively, with 15 bases between them. CDR3 DNA: TGTGCCATCAGTGACCAGCAAGAGATTCAAGATACGCAGTATTTT. As protein: CAISDQQEIQDTQYF.

This clonotype was detected only once. The junction departs from germline at one end; a sequencing error may be responsible. The chain recombines TRBV15 with TRBJ2-3, with D possibly matching TRBD2 (5 bases). This CDR3 region has 14 residues. Germline CDR1 LNHNV, CDR2 YYDKDF (reference sequence). CDR3 DNA: TGTGCCGCCAGCAGCTGGGAGCCCACAGATACGCAGTATTTT. Encoded protein: CAASSWEPTDTQYF. Using reference TRBV15 and TRBJ2-3 for the parts outside the CDR3, the full variable domain is DAMVIQNPRYQVTQFGKPVTLSCSQTLNHNVMYWYQQKSSQAPKLLFHYYDKDFNNEADTPDNFQSRRPNTSFCFLDIRSPGLGDTAMYLCAASSWEPTDTQYFGPGTRLTVL.

V gene TRBV5-1 combines with J gene TRBJ2-3; 13 nucleotides agree with TRBD2. With 4 bases clipped from V and 5 bases from J, the junction kept 7 bases outside the gene matches. The CDR3 has 16 amino acids. Germline-derived CDR1 and CDR2 are SGHRS and YFSETQ. The CDR3 here is CASSQWTSGGVDTQYF. DNA for the CDR3: TGCGCCAGCAGCCAGTGGACTAGCGGGGGAGTAGATACGCAGTATTTT.

This rearrangement joins TRBV6-1 to TRBJ2-7; D is possibly TRBD2 (6 bases). The CDR3 runs to 14 residues. The V gene lost 2 bases and the J gene lost 5 bases, with 13 bases spanning the gap. Germline lookup yields CDR1 MNHNS and CDR2 SASEGT. The DNA for the CDR3 is TGTGCCAGCAGTGAAACGGAGGGGATCAACGAGCAGTACTTC. Encoded protein: CASSETEGINEQYF.

This clonotype was seen a handful of times. The chain links TRBV11-2 to TRBJ2-7, with D maybe TRBD1 (6 bases). V lost 5 bases, J lost 8 bases, and 13 bases lay in between. Germline CDR1 reads SGHAT; CDR2 reads FQNNGV. This CDR3 region has 12 residues. For the CDR3, the DNA is TGTGCCAGCAGCGTACAGGGTTCTAAGCAGTACTTC. It codes for CASSVQGSKQYF.

The table lists this clonotype with many counts. The chain uses TRBV5-1 and TRBJ2-7; 10 bases fit TRBD1. Per germline, CDR1 SGHRS and CDR2 YFSETQ. Trimming cost V 5 bases and J 7 bases; bases outside gene matches: 9. The CDR3 runs 14 residues. CDR3 nucleotide sequence: TGCGCCAGCAGTGATGGGACAGGGGTTTTTGAGCAGTACTTC. Translated: CASSDGTGVFEQYF.

The chain uses TRBV6-5 and TRBJ2-7; D may be TRBD2 (6 bases). The germline V gene has CDR1 MNHEY and CDR2 SVGAGI. The CDR3 runs to 15 residues. V was pared by 4 bases and J by 4 bases, with 17 bases between. CDR3 coding DNA: TGTGCCAGCAGTTCCGTGTCATACGGGAGATACGAGCAGTACTTC. Translating it yields CASSSVSYGRYEQYF.

The rearrangement links TRBV5-1 to TRBJ1-5, with 8 nucleotides matching TRBD1. J was trimmed by 4 bases and V by 5 bases; bases with no gene match: 8. The germline V gene encodes CDR1 SGHRS and CDR2 YFSETQ. CDR3 length equals 15 residues. Written as DNA, the CDR3 is TGCGCCAGCAGGCTGACAGGGGCCTTAAATCAGCCCCAGCATTTT. Translation: CASRLTGALNQPQHF.

The table lists this clonotype with a few counts. This sequence joins TRBV10-1 and TRBJ2-3; D unclear. The CDR3 runs to 13 residues. The V end was cut by 8 bases, the J end by 6 bases, with 15 bases between. CDR1 and CDR2 (germline): WNHNN, SYGVQD (reference sequence). CDR3 region: CASSTRPGDTQYF. In nucleotides, the CDR3 is TGCGCCAGCTCAACGCGGCCCGGGGATACGCAGTATTTT.

As regards this clonotype: This may stem from a read error, because a much larger clone lies one nucleotide away. This chain joins TRBV29-1 and TRBJ2-1; 11 bases are shared with TRBD2. Per germline, CDR1 SQVTM and CDR2 ANQGSEA. This CDR3 contains 14 residues. The CDR3 region has the DNA TGCAGCGTTATACTAGCGGGAGTCTACAATGAGCGGTTCTTC. Protein sequence: CSVILAGVYNERFF.